Below, 9 T cell receptor beta chains from the same sample are listed, as sequenced in a study of blood T cells in healthy people across ages. Together with a sample-barcoded 5' primer, a J-beta primer mix was included in a second PCR lasting 7 to 11 cycles. TCRdb re-analysed the 5' RACE reads in MiXCR, keeping a single row per CDR3 protein. The table lists around 900,000 distinct CDR3 sequences, 25% to 30% of them singletons. The sample comprised blood. These receptors all come from a woman of 80 years or more in good health.

This clonotype has a count of ten or more. V and J are TRBV20-1 and TRBJ2-2; 7 bases agree with TRBD1. Germline values: CDR1 DFQATT, CDR2 SNEGSKA (reference sequence). The CDR3 covers 14 residues. The J segment lost 7 bases and the V segment lost 1 base, leaving 6 bases of the junction unmatched. The CDR3 DNA reads as TGCAGTGCTAGAGGACAGGGTGCGATCGGGGAGCTGTTTTTT. It specifies CSARGQGAIGELFF.

This clonotype occurred many times. V and J are TRBV21-1 and TRBJ2-7; TRBD1, the D gene given by the table, was not confirmed from the DNA. TRBV21-1 counts as a pseudogene. The CDR3 runs to 15 residues. The CDR3 DNA reads TGTGCCAGCACCAAGAGGGGGCCCACTTCCTACGAGCAGTACTTC. Protein sequence: CASTKRGPTSYEQYF.

The table lists this clonotype with many counts. The CDR3, as DNA: TGCAGCGTTGAAGATGGCCTTGGGGGCAACTATGGCTACACCTTC. This codes for CSVEDGLGGNYGYTF. The gene calls are TRBV29-1 and TRBJ1-2; D possibly corresponds to TRBD1 (6 bases). The germline V and J ends were trimmed by 0 bases and 2 bases, with 13 bases remaining between them. This CDR3 has 15 residues. The V gene's germline CDR1 is SQVTM and CDR2 ANQGSEA.

The chain uses TRBV6-1 and TRBJ1-4; TRBD1 matches 7 bases. The CDR3 is made up of 14 amino acids. CDR1 and CDR2 from the germline V gene are MNHNS and SASEGT. The V and J ends lost 7 bases and 4 bases, in that order; junction bases with no gene match: 6. CDR3 nucleotides: TGTGCCAGCATGGGGGACAGCCTTAATGAAAAACTGTTTTTT. It yields the protein CASMGDSLNEKLFF.

CDR3 in amino acids: CASSSASGADTQYF. The CDR3 DNA reads TGCGCCAGCAGCTCGGCTAGCGGCGCAGATACGCAGTATTTT. The rearrangement joins TRBV5-1 to TRBJ2-3; 7 bases agree with TRBD2. This CDR3 spans 14 amino acids. Trimming took 3 bases from V and 4 from J; bases not matched to a gene: 5. The V gene's germline CDR1 is SGHRS and CDR2 YFSETQ. The full variable domain, with the rest looked up from reference TRBV5-1 and TRBJ2-3, is KAGVTQTPRYLIKTRGQQVTLSCSPISGHRSVSWYQQTPGQGLQFLFEYFSETQRNKGNFPGRFSGRQFSNSRSEMNVSTLELGDSALYLCASSSASGADTQYFGPGTRLTVL.

This clonotype occurred many times. This chain joins TRBV6-5 and TRBJ2-7; 7 bases match TRBD2. The V and J ends lost 0 bases and 4 bases, in that order; junction bases with no gene match: 9. The CDR3 is 16 amino acids. CDR1 and CDR2 (germline): MNHEY, SVGAGI. The DNA of the CDR3 is TGTGCCAGCAGTTACTCGGCCCTAGCGGAAAATTACGAGCAGTACTTC. It translates to CASSYSALAENYEQYF.

This clonotype was counted at least ten times. This chain links TRBV6-1 with TRBJ2-3; the D gene is possibly TRBD1 (6 bases). CDR1 and CDR2 (germline): MNHNS, SASEGT. The CDR3 loop spans 17 amino acids. Trimming cost V 2 bases and J 6 bases, with 21 bases left between them. This chain's CDR3 is CASSEFPPGANFDTQYF. CDR3 coding DNA: TGTGCCAGCAGTGAATTCCCCCCAGGGGCCAATTTCGATACGCAGTATTTT.

Ten or more counts support this clonotype. The chain recombines TRBV20-1 with TRBJ2-3; 10 bases are shared with TRBD2. This CDR3 region has 16 residues. V dropped 4 bases and J dropped 0; count of bases not matched to a gene: 7. CDR1 is DFQATT and CDR2 is SNEGSKA in the germline V gene (reference sequence). This CDR3 is CSATSGGTTSTDTQYF. DNA for the CDR3: TGCAGTGCTACTAGCGGGGGTACTACTAGCACAGATACGCAGTATTTT.

This clonotype was detected many times. V and J are TRBV7-2 and TRBJ2-5; D not resolved. The length of the CDR3 is 13 residues. Trimming removed 2 bases from V and 2 bases from J, with 6 bases in between. The V gene's germline CDR1 is SGHTA and CDR2 FQGNSA. The CDR3 region is CASSLLGQETQYF. Here the CDR3 DNA reads TGTGCCAGCAGCTTATTGGGACAAGAGACCCAGTACTTC. Based on the CDR3 plus reference TRBV7-2 and TRBJ2-5, the full variable domain is GAGVSQSPSNKVTEKGKDVELRCDPISGHTALYWYRQSLGQGLEFLIYFQGNSAPDKSGLPSDRFSAERTGGSVSTLTIQRTQQEDSAVYLCASSLLGQETQYFGPGTRLLVL.